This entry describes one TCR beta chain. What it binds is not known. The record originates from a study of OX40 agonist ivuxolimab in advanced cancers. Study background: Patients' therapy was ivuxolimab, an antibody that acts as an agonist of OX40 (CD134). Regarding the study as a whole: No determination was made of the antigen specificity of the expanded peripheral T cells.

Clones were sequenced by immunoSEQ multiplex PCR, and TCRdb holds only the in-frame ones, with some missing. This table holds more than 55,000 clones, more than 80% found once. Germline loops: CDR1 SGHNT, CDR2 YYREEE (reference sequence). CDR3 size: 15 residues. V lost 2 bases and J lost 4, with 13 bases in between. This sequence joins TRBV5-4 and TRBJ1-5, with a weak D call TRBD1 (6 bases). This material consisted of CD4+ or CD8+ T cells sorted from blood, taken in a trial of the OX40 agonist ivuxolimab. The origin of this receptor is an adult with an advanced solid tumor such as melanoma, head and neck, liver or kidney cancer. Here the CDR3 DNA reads TGTGCCAGCAGCTTCGGGGGGCAGGCAAATCAGCCCCAGCATTTT. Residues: CASSFGGQANQPQHF.